This TCR beta chain was captured in a study of technical replicates of blood from several donors. This clone has only one observation. V lost 8 bases to trimming and J lost 0 bases, with 13 bases between them. CDR1 and CDR2 (germline): MNHNS, SASEGT. There are 14 residues in the CDR3. The protocol was immunoSEQ multiplex PCR, while the TCRdb copy is restricted to in-frame clones and leaves out a portion. The table lists 80,000 to 100,000 clones, around 92% of them singletons, with 0.27% in the top ten. The chain links TRBV6-1 to TRBJ1-1, with a possible D match to TRBD1 (6 bases). The source material was T cells isolated from PBMCs. This TCR was recovered from a human donor in good health. CDR3 protein: CASLDRKMNTEAFF. The CDR3 nucleotides are TGTGCCAGCCTGGACAGAAAAATGAACACTGAAGCTTTCTTT.